One sample yielded the 18 T cell receptor beta chains listed below, sequenced in a study of graft-versus-host responses after intestinal transplantation. These receptors' targets are unknown. Using immunoSEQ multiplex PCR, the repertoire was profiled, and TCRdb retains in-frame clones only, with some absent. The sample has roughly 110,000 clones, more than 80% seen once. The sequences come from unstimulated CD4+ T cells sorted from spleen or lymph node cells, collected before transplant. These receptors all stem from a human donor who was the organ donor for an intestinal transplant.

V is TRBV6-1 and J is TRBJ1-4, with D unclear. V was trimmed by 5 bases and J by 1 base, leaving 8 bases between them. This CDR3 comprises 14 residues. Germline values: CDR1 MNHNS, CDR2 SASEGT. CDR3 protein: CASSYIRTNEKLFF. The CDR3 coding sequence is TGTGCCAGCAGTTATATCAGAACTAATGAAAAACTGTTTTTT.

This clone was seen a handful of times. The chain combines TRBV6-5 with TRBJ2-3, with 7 positions matching TRBD2. The CDR3 consists of 12 residues. The germline gives CDR1 MNHEY, CDR2 SVGAGI. V lost 5 bases, J lost 4 bases, and 0 bases stayed unmatched. For the CDR3, the DNA is TGTGCCAGCAGTCGGGGGGCAGATACGCAGTATTTT. Its protein product is CASSRGADTQYF.

J is TRBJ2-2 and V is TRBV6-5; 10 positions agree with TRBD2. V was clipped by 4 bases and J by 4 bases; unmatched bases: 3. Germline V gives CDR1 MNHEY, CDR2 SVGAGI. This CDR3 is 15 amino acids long. The CDR3 protein is CASSLAGGTTGELFF. DNA of the CDR3: TGTGCCAGCAGTTTAGCGGGAGGTACCACCGGGGAGCTGTTTTTT.

The chain couples TRBV4-2 to TRBJ2-3; possibly TRBD2 for D (6 bases). The CDR3 is 17 amino acids. V was cut by 0 bases and J by 3 bases, with 16 bases left in between. Germline values: CDR1 LGHNA, CDR2 YNFKEQ. CDR3 sequence reads: CASSQDSVGGYTDTQYF. The CDR3 nucleotides read TGTGCCAGCAGCCAAGATTCAGTCGGGGGTTATACAGATACGCAGTATTTT.

The chain has TRBV30 and TRBJ2-1, with 12 bases matching TRBD1. Per the germline V gene, CDR1 is GTSNPN and CDR2 is SVGIG (reference sequence). After removal of 4 bases from V and 7 bases from J, the junction contained 5 bases not matched to a gene. This CDR3 is built from 14 residues. The DNA for the CDR3 is TGTGCCTGGACCCGGGACAGGGGGCGAAATGAGCAGTTCTTC. Its protein product is CAWTRDRGRNEQFF.

CDR3 residues: CAWSGRNEKLFF. CDR3 bases: TGTGCCTGGAGTGGAAGGAATGAAAAACTGTTTTTT. The V and J genes are TRBV30 and TRBJ1-4; D unclear. CDR3 length equals 12 residues. CDR1 is GTSNPN, CDR2 SVGIG, per germline (reference sequence). Trimming stripped 1 base from V and 5 bases from J, with 5 bases between.

CDR3 DNA sequence: TGTGCCAGCAGCCAAGAAAGATCGGCTAGCGCCTACGAGCAGTACTTC. Its protein product is CASSQERSASAYEQYF. This chain joins TRBV4-2 and TRBJ2-7; D is perhaps TRBD2 (6 bases). The V end lost 0 bases, the J end lost 2 bases, and 14 bases lay between the germline ends. CDR3 length: 16 amino acids. Germline V gene sequence: CDR1 LGHNA, CDR2 YNFKEQ.

The chain uses TRBV6-1 and TRBJ2-1; a weak D match, TRBD1 (6 bases). Trimming removed 3 bases at V and 12 bases at J, with 12 bases between. CDR1 is MNHNS, CDR2 SASEGT, per germline. CDR3 length equals 12 residues. CDR3 protein: CASSDQGRMQFF. The CDR3 DNA sequence: TGTGCCAGCAGTGATCAGGGGCGAATGCAGTTCTTC.

This chain connects TRBV18 to TRBJ2-6; 7 bases are a match to TRBD1. Losses at the gene ends were 8 bases for V and 3 bases for J; bases not matched to a gene: 7. The CDR3 contains 15 residues. Germline V lookup: CDR1 KGHSH, CDR2 LQKENI. Here the CDR3 reads CASGDSSGGANVLTF. The CDR3 region has the DNA TGTGCCAGCGGGGACAGTTCTGGTGGGGCCAACGTCCTGACTTTC.

This chain joins TRBV28 and TRBJ1-2; the D is unclear. The V gene lost 5 bases and the J gene lost 7 bases, with 14 bases spanning the gap. Germline CDR1 MDHEN, CDR2 SYDVKM. The CDR3 runs 13 residues. The CDR3 sequence is CASSPRRETGYTF. CDR3 nucleotides: TGTGCCAGCAGTCCACGAAGAGAGACTGGCTACACCTTC.

V usage is TRBV4-1 and J usage is TRBJ1-1, with D possibly TRBD1 on 5 matching bases. Germline assignment: CDR1 MGHRA and CDR2 YSYEKL. This CDR3 spans 13 amino acids. Trimming cost V 0 bases and J 3 bases, with 5 bases left between them. CDR3 region: CASSQDRDTEAFF. For the CDR3, the DNA is TGCGCCAGCAGCCAAGACAGGGACACTGAAGCTTTCTTT.

The chain couples TRBV7-8 to TRBJ2-2; D gene ambiguous. V was clipped by 7 bases and J by 2 bases, with 8 bases between them. The CDR3 is made up of 13 amino acids. In germline, CDR1 is SGHVS, CDR2 FQNEAQ. CDR3: CASTPRNTGELFF. The CDR3 nucleotides are TGTGCCAGCACCCCACGAAACACCGGGGAGCTGTTTTTT.

V is TRBV5-1 and J is TRBJ2-5, with D uncertain. V lost 1 base, J lost 4 bases, and 11 bases lay in between. The V gene's germline CDR1 is SGHRS and CDR2 YFSETQ. The CDR3 totals 14 residues. CDR3 bases: TGCGCCAGCAGCTTGAGTTTGATGGGAGAGACCCAGTACTTC. Its translation: CASSLSLMGETQYF.

The chain employs TRBV25-1 and TRBJ2-1; 11 bases fit TRBD2. The CDR3 extends over 14 amino acids. Trimming took 9 bases from V and 16 from J; bases not matched to a gene: 17. From germline, CDR1 is MGHDK and CDR2 SYGVNS. CDR3 DNA: TGTGCCAGACTCATCCTAGCGGGAGGCCGGGGTGGCTTCTTC. It translates to CARLILAGGRGGFF.

This chain connects TRBV9 to TRBJ2-1; 14 positions agree with TRBD2. The V gene end was trimmed by 0 bases and the J gene end by 4 bases; junction bases not matched to a gene: 0. Germline-derived CDR1 and CDR2 are SGDLS and YYNGEE. This CDR3 region has 16 residues. The CDR3 reads CASSVGLAGGYNEQFF. CDR3 DNA sequence: TGTGCCAGCAGCGTAGGACTAGCGGGAGGGTACAATGAGCAGTTCTTC. Combining the CDR3 with reference TRBV9 and TRBJ2-1 gives the whole variable domain DSGVTQTPKHLITATGQRVTLRCSPRSGDLSVYWYQQSLDQGLQFLIQYYNGEERAKGNILERFSAQQFPDLHSELNLSSLELGDSALYFCASSVGLAGGYNEQFFGPGTRLTVL.

This clone was found once. CDR3 in DNA: TGTGCCAGTAGTATAGGTTTAGGTCAAGAGACCCAGTACTTC. Protein product: CASSIGLGQETQYF. The chain employs TRBV19 and TRBJ2-5; no definite D call. The germline V gene has CDR1 LNHDA and CDR2 SQIVND (reference sequence). This CDR3 comprises 14 residues. V was shortened by 1 base and J by 2 bases, with 8 bases between the two germline ends. Complete variable domain (other parts from reference TRBV19 and TRBJ2-5): DGGITQSPKYLFRKEGQNVTLSCEQNLNHDAMYWYRQDPGQGLRLIYYSQIVNDFQKGDIAEGYSVSREKKESFPLTVTSAQKNPTAFYLCASSIGLGQETQYFGPGTRLLVL.

The rearrangement joins TRBV2 to TRBJ1-3; 10 nucleotides line up with TRBD1. V gave up 6 bases and J gave up 4 bases; unmatched junction bases: 15. The CDR3 is 18 amino acids. Germline CDR1 is SNHLY and CDR2 is FYNNEI. The CDR3, as DNA: TGTGCCAGCAGCCGAACCGGGACAGGGGAGCCGAAAGGAAACACCATATATTTT. Translated, it gives CASSRTGTGEPKGNTIYF.

This clone came up once. V gene TRBV5-1 combines with J gene TRBJ2-1, with 9 nucleotides matching TRBD1. CDR1 and CDR2 (germline): SGHRS, YFSETQ. There are 15 residues in the CDR3. The ends lost 0 bases at V and 5 bases at J; junction bases unmatched: 3. The CDR3 reads CASSLAGTGNNEQFF. The CDR3, as DNA: TGCGCCAGCAGCTTGGCCGGGACAGGGAACAATGAGCAGTTCTTC.